The 10 T cell receptor beta chains in this list originate from one sample, sequenced in a study of blood T cell repertoires in COVID-19 (dated by TCRdb to 2020 to 2021). Library creation used the immunoSEQ multiplex PCR assay. In its TCRdb copy, this immuneACCESS table keeps in-frame sequences only and misses some clones. Where compared with another copy, unresolved V genes explain less than half of these, and the others have no known cause. For this sample the table gives approximately 160,000 clones, of which 81% were detected only once. Roughly a tenth of the sample is taken by the ten largest. Sequencing input: peripheral blood. These receptors originate from a human donor in a cohort sampled during active COVID-19.

In its sample, this clone was seen many times. The chain carries TRBV12-3 or TRBV12-4 and TRBJ1-1; D unclear. The CDR3 totals 12 residues. V shed 5 bases and J shed 5 bases, with 9 bases lying between them. CDR3 in DNA: TGTGCCAGCAGTACTATGGCAACTGAAGCTTTCTTT. This codes for CASSTMATEAFF.

This chain links TRBV4-3 with TRBJ2-1; 9 nucleotides align to TRBD2. The CDR3 loop spans 14 amino acids. CDR1 and CDR2 from the germline V gene are LGHNA and YSLEER. V trimming: 1 base; J trimming: 9 bases; junction bases outside the gene matches: 4. This CDR3 is CASSQGLAVGEQFF. DNA of the CDR3: TGCGCCAGCAGCCAAGGACTAGCGGTTGGTGAGCAGTTCTTC.

This clone appeared once. This rearrangement joins TRBV15 to TRBJ1-1, with D possibly TRBD1 on 5 matching bases. V shed 5 bases and J shed 0 bases, with 13 bases lying between them. This CDR3 has 15 residues. Per the germline V gene, CDR1 is LNHNV and CDR2 is YYDKDF (reference sequence). The CDR3 protein is CATSRGVSMNTEAFF. The CDR3 DNA is TGTGCCACCAGCCGGGGGGTTTCCATGAACACTGAAGCTTTCTTT.

V gene TRBV27 combines with J gene TRBJ1-3; TRBD1 matches 8 bases. The CDR3 is made up of 17 amino acids. With V trimmed by 5 bases and J by 0 bases, 9 bases remained unmatched. Per germline, CDR1 MNHEY and CDR2 SMNVEV (reference sequence). CDR3 protein: CASSMGTGGPSGNTIYF. CDR3 bases: TGTGCCAGCAGTATGGGGACAGGAGGGCCCTCTGGAAACACCATATATTTT.

The V and J genes are TRBV12-3 or TRBV12-4 and TRBJ2-7; D is unresolved. This CDR3 comprises 11 residues. Trimming cost V 6 bases and J 3 bases, with 6 bases left between them. CDR3: CASRSIYEQYF. CDR3 coding DNA: TGTGCCAGCAGATCCATCTACGAGCAGTACTTC.

The chain couples TRBV28 to TRBJ1-5; possible D gene TRBD1, 6 bases. V was cut by 6 bases and J by 2 bases, with 14 bases left in between. Germline V gene lookup returns CDR1 MDHEN and CDR2 SYDVKM. The CDR3 sequence is 15 residues long. CDR3 amino acids: CASSGSGAGNQPQHF. The DNA of the CDR3 is TGTGCCAGCAGCGGTTCAGGGGCGGGCAATCAGCCCCAGCATTTT.

A word on this clone: This CDR3 is also generated by other DNA sequences in the sample. The genes are TRBV4-1 and TRBJ1-5; no clear D. Trimming stripped 0 bases from V and 0 bases from J, with 9 bases between. Germline V gene sequence: CDR1 MGHRA, CDR2 YSYEKL. This CDR3 is 16 amino acids long. The chain's CDR3 is CASSQDPGNSNQPQHF. CDR3 bases: TGCGCCAGCAGCCAAGATCCGGGAAATAGCAATCAGCCCCAGCATTTT.

This clone was seen a few times. This chain links TRBV7-9 with TRBJ2-7; TRBD2 might be the D (7 bases). V lost 8 bases to trimming and J lost 3 bases, with 14 bases between them. This CDR3 comprises 13 residues. Germline CDR1 and CDR2: SEHNR and FQNEAQ (reference sequence). The CDR3: CASGGGKGYEQYF. CDR3 sequence (DNA): TGTGCCAGCGGGGGGGGCAAAGGCTACGAGCAGTACTTC.

The chain is built from TRBV28 and TRBJ2-7; 8 positions agree with TRBD1. The CDR3 runs to 15 residues. Per germline, CDR1 MDHEN and CDR2 SYDVKM. V lost 3 bases and J lost 7; bases outside the gene matches: 11. CDR3 sequence (DNA): TGTGCCAGCAGTTTGCCCCAGACAGGGGCGCAGGAGCAGTACTTC. It encodes CASSLPQTGAQEQYF. Full variable domain (missing parts from reference TRBV28 and TRBJ2-7): DVKVTQSSRYLVKRTGEKVFLECVQDMDHENMFWYRQDPGLGLRLIYFSYDVKMKEKGDIPEGYSVSREKKERFSLILESASTNQTSMYLCASSLPQTGAQEQYFGPGTRLTVT.

This sequence joins TRBV15 and TRBJ1-5, with a tentative D call TRBD1 (5 bases). Germline lookup yields CDR1 LNHNV and CDR2 YYDKDF (reference sequence). This CDR3 is 16 amino acids long. The ends were cut back, 0 bases at V and 0 bases at J, with 9 bases in the middle. The CDR3 bases are TGTGCCACCAGCAGAGATAGGCAGGGTAGCAATCAGCCCCAGCATTTT. Its translation: CATSRDRQGSNQPQHF.